This T cell receptor beta chain was profiled in a study of cytomegalovirus exposure and HLA in healthy donors (TCRdb year 2017). For the study in its entirety: An earlier analysis of roughly 500 of the donors reported approximately 300 Gb of sequence data and 117 million unique TCR beta sequences obtained from some 170 million T cells. An early release covering 550 to 650 HLA-typed donors comprised approximately 300 gigabases of sequencing data and around 85 million unique TCR sequences. Of the approximately 400 genotyped donors, 80% to 90% were placed in the genetic ancestry cluster associated with self-reported Caucasian donors. The study aimed to test whether cataloging public T cell receptors could reveal signatures of past pathogen exposure. The study profiled the T cell repertoires of hundreds of subjects by immunosequencing and related them to cytomegalovirus serostatus. A separate validation cohort of more than 100 different subjects was used in addition to the 666-subject first cohort. To predict cytomegalovirus infection status, the study brought together high-throughput TCR immunosequencing, statistical association of individual TCRs with disease status, and machine learning. A later analysis re-examined previously published TCR beta repertoires from 600 to 700 donors and added high-resolution HLA genotyping to investigate patterns of TCR occurrence. Rather than drawing on any new phenotypic data, the later analysis identified candidate immune exposures from TCR beta sequences and the way those sequences occurred across donors. An earlier analysis of several hundred of the donors applied high-throughput TCR beta sequencing to assess whether each TCR beta V gene segment acted as functional or pseudogenic. Donor age, sex, ethnicity and CMV serostatus were compiled alongside the repertoire data. A later genetic analysis used genome-wide SNP genotypes for about three fifths of the 666 donors, treating that subset as a discovery cohort. Every discovery cohort repertoire had been produced on one sequencing platform. HLA typing covered class I and class II loci at four-digit resolution. Typing coverage differed by locus: A, B, C, DRB1 and DQB1 were typed in about 620-640 donors, DQA1 in approximately 520, DPA1 in roughly 590, and DPB1 in just under 480. A few DR-DQ haplotypes were treated as single units for association and clustering because of strong linkage in the cohort. On average, approximately 250,000 unique TCR beta nucleotide sequences were sequenced per donor among several hundred genotyped donors of the cohort, with roughly a sixth of those sequences being non-productive. On the study overall, not on this receptor specifically: When HLA alleles, especially DR and DQ, strongly co-occurred, attributing TCR associations to individual alleles was difficult. In the study, about 150 TCR beta chains were listed as associated with cytomegalovirus. A later analysis found that TCR association rates varied across HLA loci, with DRB1 alleles showing the most associated TCRs and HLA-C alleles the fewest. In an earlier analysis of over 550 of the donors, most TCR beta V segments were observed in productive rearrangements about 90% or about 30% of the time, broadly matching IMGT annotations. A later genetic analysis associated a missense DCLRE1C variant with V-gene and J-gene trimming of TCR beta chains, and an independent cohort replicated the association. In a later analysis, over 15,000 TCR beta sequences were associated with specific HLA alleles at a false discovery rate of 0.05. Most TCR sequences were seen in very few donors, while some public TCRs were found in many individuals. In a later analysis, several top co-occurrence clusters were reported to appear linked to parvovirus B19, influenza, CMV and Epstein-Barr virus. In this cohort, only TCR beta chains were sequenced, and detectable features were limited by the absence of alpha or paired-chain data. A later genetic analysis reported fewer N-insertions in productive TCRs among donors in an Asian-associated ancestry cluster than the roughly 700-donor mean. Correlated functional status among segregating V segments might reflect linkage disequilibrium, but an unknown experimental factor could not be ruled out. HLA typing was unavailable for some donors at each locus, so association tests used only the typed subset. A cluster of highly shared sequence variants was judged likely to be a technical artifact of the sequencing pipeline. In both the original and validation cohorts, the classifier was reported to diagnose cytomegalovirus status with high specificity and sensitivity. Most CMV-associated TCR beta chains appeared to be HLA-restricted in a later analysis, and the HLA associations seemed to be driven largely by CMV exposure. Three of the identified cytomegalovirus-associated TCR beta chains were confirmed in vitro to be specific for cytomegalovirus antigens. The authors suggested that the approach could potentially be extended to other disease states and immunological phenotypes. Some IMGT-functional V segments, including TRBV6-2 and TRBV6-3, could not be told apart with the 87-base-pair reads, so those segments were excluded. The only immune exposure information available for the cohort was CMV serostatus. A further reported finding was that TCR beta sequences accurately predicted the HLA-A and HLA-B alleles for most subjects in the first cohort. In a later analysis, HLA-associated TCR beta chains were found to be more clonally expanded and to have lower generation probabilities than equally common non-associated chains. The presence/absence analyses assumed that sequencing depth was roughly uniform across donors, and that assumption may not be true. Because counts were too low, 15 or so rarely observed V segments, including chromosome 9 orphons, were excluded from the earlier analysis of around 590 of the donors.

The cohort was made up of under 800 healthy bone marrow donors. At the time of sampling, every cohort member was nominally healthy, though immune exposures that went unrecorded were likely present. The donor tested CMV seropositive and was one of the 289 seropositive cohort members. A peripheral blood sample was collected from each donor, and TCR beta sequencing was performed on peripheral blood mononuclear cells. Genomic DNA was extracted from the blood cell samples with the Qiagen DNeasy Blood Extraction Kit. This clone occurred a few times. It has no known antigen specificity. No qualities accompany the bases; no much larger clone lies one base away. The CDR3 holds 16 amino acids from the cysteine to the phenylalanine. Only CDR3 DNA remains: 48 bases, in frame from the first base. CDR1 GTSNPN and CDR2 SVGIG were looked up in the germline V gene (reference sequence). V lost 0 bases and J lost 8 bases; the stretch between them is 20 bases long.

The library was made by the immunoSEQ multiplex PCR assay. For the multiplex PCR, a mixture combining 60 forward primers for TCR Vbeta segments and 13 reverse primers for TCR Jbeta segments was used. A multiplex PCR assay on genomic DNA amplified the CDR3 region of rearranged TCR beta genes. On the Illumina HiSeq System, the amplified TCR beta libraries were sequenced as 87-base-pair reads. The authors' pipeline ran thus. A later analysis tallied roughly 80 million unique TCR beta chains across the 600 to 700 repertoires, and approximately 11 million of those chains were shared by two or more donors. To remove PCR and sequencing errors, raw reads were error-corrected and collapsed into unique sequences using a nearest-neighbor algorithm that merged closely related sequences. CDR3 sequences were aligned to IMGT reference sequences to assign V, D and J gene segments. For a sequence to be retained, a match of at least six nucleotides was required to both a V gene segment and a J gene segment. Rearrangements were called productive when the CDR3 lacked stop codons and stayed in frame with V and J; all others were non-productive. Following IMGT convention, CDR3 was defined as the stretch from the second conserved V-encoded cysteine to the conserved J-encoded phenylalanine. The earlier analysis of 450 to 750 of the donors excluded any sequence lacking an unambiguous match to a single V gene segment. An earlier analysis of a few hundred of the donors called V segments functional above 56.7% productive rearrangements and segregating when the between-donor standard deviation exceeded 5%. A statistical classification framework was built to diagnose cytomegalovirus status from the catalog of TCR beta chain sequences. In a later analysis, V and J genes were assigned by comparing TCR nucleotide sequences against IMGT/GENE-DB human TR gene sequences. In a later analysis, CDR3 sequences and most-parsimonious VDJ recombination scenarios were assigned using the TCRdist pipeline. In a later analysis, each TCR beta chain was defined by its CDR3 amino acid sequence together with its V-gene family, and reads lacking a unique V-gene family were excluded. In a later analysis, approximately 640 highly shared, low-generation-probability nucleotide sequences were removed to address suspected cross-contamination and a sequencing artifact. In a later analysis, a clonal expansion index for each public chain was calculated from normalized within-repertoire ranks of inferred template counts. In a later analysis, generation probabilities were computed using a VDJ recombination model fitted to out-of-frame rearrangements, and the results were checked against IGoR. Hypergeometric tests were used in a later analysis to score TCR-TCR, TCR-HLA and TCR-CMV co-occurrence, with a repertoire-size bias correction applied to the TCR pairs. False discovery rates were estimated in a later analysis by permuting HLA or CMV assignments 20 times. In a later analysis, co-occurring TCRs were grouped using DBSCAN, with TCRdist sequence similarity added in when clustering inside HLA-allele-positive subsets. Co-occurrence clustering excluded repertoires with fewer than 30,000 or more than 120,000 public chains, plus five with anomalous nucleotide sharing. TCRdb holds this immuneACCESS table with in-frame rearrangements only. Some clones are missing; in checked studies, unresolved V genes explain under half, and the rest has no known cause. V and J calls and clone size are those listed in that table; D and trimming were worked out from the DNA. This sample lists under 100,000 clones; roughly a tenth were detected once. The top ten clones comprise approximately 25% of the sample.

The TCR sequence derives from a man aged 55 to 70 in good health and CMV-seropositive. The chain is encoded by TRBV30 joined to TRBJ2-1; the D gene is perhaps TRBD1, from 6 matching bases. The source material was PBMCs. The nucleotide sequence is TGTGCCTGGAGTGTGATCTCGGTAGGGGGAGTGGATGAGCAGTTCTTC. Translated, this is CAWSVISVGGVDEQFF.